The rows below give T cell receptor beta chains drawn from one sample of a study of blood T cell repertoires in COVID-19. Generated by immunoSEQ multiplex PCR, the TCRdb table keeps only in-frame clones and is missing some. The sample consists of under 300,000 clones, approximately 91% of them appearing once. The specimen was peripheral blood. These TCRs come from a man under 40 with COVID-19, enrolled during active disease. CDR3s include the opening cysteine and the closing phenylalanine or tryptophan.

V	CDR3
TRBV5-1	CASSLESASGLHGELFF
TRBV2	CASRRTESNTEAFF
TRBV9	CASSVGQTNTEAFF
TRBV11-1	CASSWNRAREQYF
TRBV27	CASSSLAGGFYNEQFF
TRBV5-5	CASSLAQGASGNTIYF
TRBV27	CASLAGTGMTDTQYF
TRBV18	CASSPFMGQGNTGELFF
TRBV25-1	CASSDFMQTQETQYF
TRBV5-1	CASSLYGTGLYNEQFF
TRBV6-1	CASSDGGTVQPQHF
TRBV10-3	CAISLDRLNSPLHF
TRBV5-1	CASSLVTGNYEQYF
TRBV27	CASSRQGSYNEQFF
TRBV9	CASSAGQALYNEQFF
TRBV7-9	CASSYSGQETQYF
TRBV6-5	CASSQGLGYTF
TRBV19	CASSIEGQGYTF
TRBV5-4	CASSPREGNTDTQYF
TRBV6-5	CASSPSGGYEQYF